A selection of T cell receptor beta chains follows, all from one sample in a study of Graves' ophthalmopathy and Graves' hyperthyroidism. TCRdb reprocessed the multiplex PCR reads with MiXCR, giving one entry per CDR3 protein. The sample shows about half a million distinct CDR3 sequences, roughly an eighth of them seen only once. The sequencing sample was made of blood. These receptors all come from a woman in her 30s with Graves' ophthalmopathy. CDR3s include the opening cysteine and the closing phenylalanine or tryptophan. Fields, in order: V gene, J gene, D gene, clone size, CDR3 DNA, CDR3 protein. A D gene is named only where the DNA matches it firmly. Not all rows give a size; the values are once, few, many and, for expanded clones, a class.

TRBV28	TRBJ1-5	NA	many	TGTGCCAGCAGGGAAGGCAATCAGCCCCAGCATTTT	CASREGNQPQHF
TRBV20-1	TRBJ1-1	TRBD1	many	TGCAGTGCTAGCCCCTCGACAGGGATCACTGAAGCTTTCTTT	CSASPSTGITEAFF
TRBV2	TRBJ1-1	NA	many	TGTGCCAGCAGTGAGGGGGGAGGGCACACTGAAGCTTTCTTT	CASSEGGGHTEAFF
TRBV20-1	TRBJ1-5	NA	many	TGCAGTGGGCAGAATCAGCCCCAGCATTTT	CSGQNQPQHF
TRBV6-1	TRBJ1-2	TRBD1	NA	TGTGCCAGCAGTCCCCACGGGACAGGGGGATTTGGCTACACCTTC	CASSPHGTGGFGYTF
TRBV24-1	TRBJ2-2	NA	many	TGTGCCACCAGTGCCAGTTTCACCGGGGAGCTGTTTTTT	CATSASFTGELFF
TRBV6-5	TRBJ2-7	NA	many	TGTGCCAGCAGTTTTGACGAAGGCGAGCAGTACTTC	CASSFDEGEQYF
TRBV6-1	TRBJ2-7	TRBD2	NA	TGTGCCAGCATGGGAGGCGGGAGCCCCTACGAGCAGTACTTC	CASMGGGSPYEQYF
TRBV2	TRBJ1-6	NA	many	TGTGCCAGCGCCCCAGGCTCCTATAATTCACCCCTCCACTTT	CASAPGSYNSPLHF
TRBV15	TRBJ2-5	TRBD1	many	TGTGCCACCAGCGGGCAGGGGGCAGAGACCCAGTACTTC	CATSGQGAETQYF
TRBV6-5	TRBJ2-5	TRBD1	many	TGTGCCAGCAGTTACTCGACAGGGGCGGTAGAGACCCAGTACTTC	CASSYSTGAVETQYF
TRBV7-6	TRBJ2-5	NA	many	TGTGCCAGCAGCGCAATAGAGACCCAGTACTTC	CASSAIETQYF
TRBV10-3	TRBJ2-7	TRBD1	many	TGTGCCATCAGTGAGTCAGGACAGGAGTACGAGCAGTACTTC	CAISESGQEYEQYF
TRBV29-1	TRBJ2-7	TRBD2	NA	TGCAGCGTTGGGGGGGGGAGTGGCAACGAGCAGTACTTC	CSVGGGSGNEQYF
TRBV18	TRBJ2-5	NA	few	TGTGCCAGCTCACCCGGGAACAGACTGTACCAAGAGACCCAGTACTTC	CASSPGNRLYQETQYF
TRBV4-1	TRBJ1-5	NA	few	TGCGCCAGCAGCCAAGTGGCCGGGGCGCAGCCCCAGCATTTT	CASSQVAGAQPQHF
TRBV6-4	TRBJ2-2	TRBD1	many	TGTGCCAGCAGGACCGGGCCAGGACAGGGTAGAGTGGGGAACACCGGGGAGCTGTTTTTT	CASRTGPGQGRVGNTGELFF
TRBV27	TRBJ2-7	NA	many	TGTGCCAGCAGTCCTAGGGGGCGGGGGGCCGACGAGCAGTACTTC	CASSPRGRGADEQYF
TRBV11-1	TRBJ1-2	NA	many	TGTGCCAGCAGCTCGGCAGGATATGGGGGCTACACCTTC	CASSSAGYGGYTF
TRBV12-3/TRBV12-4	TRBJ1-5	NA	many	TGTGCCAGCAACATGGGGGTTCCAAGCAATCAGCCCCAGCATTTT	CASNMGVPSNQPQHF
TRBV4-2	TRBJ2-5	NA	NA	TGTGCCAGCAGCCCTTCGTATCGGCAAGAGACCCAGTACTTC	CASSPSYRQETQYF
TRBV28	TRBJ2-2	NA	many	TGTGCCATCCAGGAGGGGGTGAAGTATGGCGGGGAGCTGTTTTTT	CAIQEGVKYGGELFF
TRBV6-5	TRBJ1-3	NA	many	TGTGCCAGCAGTTACGGCCAGACAGCCTCTGGAAACACCATATATTTT	CASSYGQTASGNTIYF
TRBV6-1	TRBJ2-7	TRBD1	many	TGTGCAGTACAGGGGCGCGAGCAGTACTTC	CAVQGREQYF
TRBV29-1	TRBJ2-2	NA	many	TGCAGCGTTGAAGAAGGGGAGCTGTTTTTT	CSVEEGELFF
TRBV30	TRBJ1-6	NA	many	TGTGCCTGGAGTGTTAGGACCGCTCATAATTCACCCCTCCACTTT	CAWSVRTAHNSPLHF
TRBV29-1	TRBJ1-1	TRBD1	many	TGCAGCGTTCTCCAAAGACAGGGGAGGACTGAAGCTTTCTTT	CSVLQRQGRTEAFF
TRBV28	TRBJ2-2	NA	many	TGTGCCAGCACCCCTGGGAGAGGGGTCACCGGGGAGCTGTTTTTT	CASTPGRGVTGELFF
TRBV6-1	TRBJ1-1	NA	many	TGTGCCAGCAGATTGGGACCGATGAACACTGAAGCTTTCTTT	CASRLGPMNTEAFF
TRBV12-5	TRBJ1-5	NA	many	TGTGCTAGTGGATTGGGGGTCCAGCCCCAGCATTTT	CASGLGVQPQHF
TRBV7-9	TRBJ1-5	NA	many	TGTGCCAGCAGTGGACTGGCGAATCAGCCCCAGCATTTT	CASSGLANQPQHF
TRBV30	TRBJ1-1	TRBD1	NA	TGTGCCTGGAGTGGACAGGGACGAGAAGCTTTCTTT	CAWSGQGREAFF
TRBV20-1	TRBJ2-2	NA	few	TGCAGTGCTAGAGACTCGGGAAAGGCCGGGGAGCTGTTTTTT	CSARDSGKAGELFF
TRBV2	TRBJ2-4	NA	many	TGTGCCAGCAGTTCCGGGACGGTCAACATTAAGTACTTC	CASSSGTVNIKYF
TRBV6-1	TRBJ1-5	TRBD1	NA	TGTGCCAGCGCCGGACAGGAACCTCAGCCCCAGCATTTT	CASAGQEPQPQHF
TRBV18	TRBJ1-6	NA	many	TGTGCCAGCTCACCCAGTTCTGACTATAATTCACCCCTCCACTTT	CASSPSSDYNSPLHF
TRBV6-1	TRBJ1-1	NA	many	TGTGCCAGCAGTCTCGTGACAGGTGACCCGCGGGACACTGAAGCTTTCTTT	CASSLVTGDPRDTEAFF